This T cell receptor beta chain is drawn from a study of OX40 agonist ivuxolimab in advanced cancers. Whole-study context: Patients assigned to dose escalation were diagnosed with hepatocellular carcinoma, melanoma, renal cell or head and neck cancer. Study findings and constraints: CD8+ T cells showed, on average, more clonal expansion than CD4+ cells. Within 6 weeks, CD4+ and CD8+ blood T cells expanded clonally at 0.1 to 3.0 mg/kg.

To note about this clone: Antigen specificity is unknown.

Germline V CDR1 and CDR2: LNHDA, SQIVND (reference sequence). J was trimmed by 4 bases and V by 5 bases; bases with no gene match: 3. The CDR3 is made up of 13 amino acids. TCRdb's copy holds only in-frame clones and misses some; the assay was immunoSEQ multiplex PCR. The sample shows approximately 91,000 clones, over 75% of them seen only once. This rearrangement joins TRBV19 to TRBJ2-5; 8 nucleotides match TRBD1. Sequencing used CD4+ or CD8+ T cells sorted from blood, obtained in a trial of the OX40 agonist ivuxolimab. This receptor was obtained from an adult with an advanced solid tumor such as melanoma, head and neck, liver or kidney cancer. CDR3 protein: CASSAQGAETQYF. Written as DNA, the CDR3 is TGTGCCAGTAGTGCGCAGGGGGCAGAGACCCAGTACTTC.